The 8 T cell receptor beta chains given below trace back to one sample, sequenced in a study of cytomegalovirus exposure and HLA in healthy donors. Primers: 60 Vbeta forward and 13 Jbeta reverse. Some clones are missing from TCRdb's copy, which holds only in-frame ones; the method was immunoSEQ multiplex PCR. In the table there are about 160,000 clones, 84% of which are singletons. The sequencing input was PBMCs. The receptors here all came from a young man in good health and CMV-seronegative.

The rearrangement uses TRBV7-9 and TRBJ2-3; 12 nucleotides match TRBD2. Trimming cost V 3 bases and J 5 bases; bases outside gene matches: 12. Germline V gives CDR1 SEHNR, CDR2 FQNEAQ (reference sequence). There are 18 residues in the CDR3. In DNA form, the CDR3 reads TGTGCCAGCAGCTTCGGTCCGGGCCTAGCGGGGGGGAGAGATACGCAGTATTTT. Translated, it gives CASSFGPGLAGGRDTQYF.

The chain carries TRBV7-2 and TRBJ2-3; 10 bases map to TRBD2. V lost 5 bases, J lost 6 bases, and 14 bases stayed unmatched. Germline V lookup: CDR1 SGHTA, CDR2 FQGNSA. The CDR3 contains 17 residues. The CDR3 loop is CASSRHIKRGGPDTQYF. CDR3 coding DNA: TGTGCCAGCAGCCGCCACATTAAGCGGGGGGGCCCGGATACGCAGTATTTT.

CDR3 nucleotide sequence: TGTGCCAGCAGTGAGACAGGGAGTAATTCACCCCTCCACTTT. Translated: CASSETGSNSPLHF. The chain has TRBV6-1 and TRBJ1-6; 7 positions agree with TRBD1. From germline, CDR1 is MNHNS and CDR2 SASEGT. J lost 6 bases, V lost 3 bases, and 2 bases had no gene match. This CDR3 has 14 amino acids.

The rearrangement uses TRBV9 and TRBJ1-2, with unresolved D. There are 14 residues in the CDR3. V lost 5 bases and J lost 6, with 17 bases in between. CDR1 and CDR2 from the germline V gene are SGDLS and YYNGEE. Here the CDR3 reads CASSPRSTFDGYTF. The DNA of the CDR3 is TGTGCCAGCAGTCCAAGGAGCACCTTCGATGGCTACACCTTC.

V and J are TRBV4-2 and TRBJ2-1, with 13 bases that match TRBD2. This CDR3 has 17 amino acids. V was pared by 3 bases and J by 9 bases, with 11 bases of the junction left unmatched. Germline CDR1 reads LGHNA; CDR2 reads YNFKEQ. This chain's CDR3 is CASSQAKLAGGPGEQFF. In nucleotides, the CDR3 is TGTGCCAGCAGCCAGGCGAAACTAGCGGGGGGGCCCGGTGAGCAGTTCTTC.

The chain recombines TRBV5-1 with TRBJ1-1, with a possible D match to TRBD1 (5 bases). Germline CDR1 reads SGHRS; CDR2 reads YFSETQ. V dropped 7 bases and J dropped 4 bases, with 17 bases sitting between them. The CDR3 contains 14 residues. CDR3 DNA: TGCGCCAGCGGCCGAGGGGCGGGGGGCACTGAAGCTTTCTTT. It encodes CASGRGAGGTEAFF.

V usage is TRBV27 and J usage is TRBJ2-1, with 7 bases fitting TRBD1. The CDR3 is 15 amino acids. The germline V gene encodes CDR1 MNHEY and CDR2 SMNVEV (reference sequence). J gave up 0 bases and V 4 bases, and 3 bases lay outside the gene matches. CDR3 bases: TGTGCCAGCAGTTATGACAGGGACTCCTACAATGAGCAGTTCTTC. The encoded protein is CASSYDRDSYNEQFF.

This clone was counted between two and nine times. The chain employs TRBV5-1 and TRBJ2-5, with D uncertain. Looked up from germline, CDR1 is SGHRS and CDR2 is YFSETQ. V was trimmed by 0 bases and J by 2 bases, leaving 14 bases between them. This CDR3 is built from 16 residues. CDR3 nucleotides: TGCGCCAGCAGCTTGGCCAGGTCCCGGATTCAAGAGACCCAGTACTTC. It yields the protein CASSLARSRIQETQYF.